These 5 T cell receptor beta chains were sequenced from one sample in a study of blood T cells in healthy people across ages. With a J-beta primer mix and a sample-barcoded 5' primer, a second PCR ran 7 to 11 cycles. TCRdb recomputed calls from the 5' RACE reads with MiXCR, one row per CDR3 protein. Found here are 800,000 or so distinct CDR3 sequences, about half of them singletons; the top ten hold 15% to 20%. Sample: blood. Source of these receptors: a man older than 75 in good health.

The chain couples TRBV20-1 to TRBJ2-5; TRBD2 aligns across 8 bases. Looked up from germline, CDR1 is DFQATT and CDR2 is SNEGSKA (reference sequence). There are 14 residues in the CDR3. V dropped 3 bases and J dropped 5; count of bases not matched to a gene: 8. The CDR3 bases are TGCAGTGCTAGGAAGCGGGAGTTTGGTGAGACCCAGTACTTC. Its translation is CSARKREFGETQYF.

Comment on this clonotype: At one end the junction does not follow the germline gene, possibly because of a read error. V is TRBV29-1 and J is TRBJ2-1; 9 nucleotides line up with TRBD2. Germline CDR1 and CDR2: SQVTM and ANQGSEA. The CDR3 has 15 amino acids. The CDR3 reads CSVETTSGRINKQFF. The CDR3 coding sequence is TGCAGCGTCGAGACGACTAGCGGTAGGATCAATAAGCAGTTCTTC.

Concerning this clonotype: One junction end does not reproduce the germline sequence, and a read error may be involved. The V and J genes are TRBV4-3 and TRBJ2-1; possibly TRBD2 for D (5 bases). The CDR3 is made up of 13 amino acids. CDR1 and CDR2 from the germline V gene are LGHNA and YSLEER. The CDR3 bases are TGCGCCAGCAGACAAGAGCGGCCGAATGAGCAGTTCTTC. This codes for CASRQERPNEQFF.

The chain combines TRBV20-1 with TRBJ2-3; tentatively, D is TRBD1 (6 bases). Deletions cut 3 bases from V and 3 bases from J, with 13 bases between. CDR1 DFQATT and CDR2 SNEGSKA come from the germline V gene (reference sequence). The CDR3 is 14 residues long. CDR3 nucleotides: TGCAGTGCTAGCCCCACAGGGTTGACAGATACGCAGTATTTT. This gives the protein CSASPTGLTDTQYF.

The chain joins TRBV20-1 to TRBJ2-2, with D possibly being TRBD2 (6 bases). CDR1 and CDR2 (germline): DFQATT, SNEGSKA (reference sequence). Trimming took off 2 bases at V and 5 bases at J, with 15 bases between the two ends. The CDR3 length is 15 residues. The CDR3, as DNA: TGCAGTGCTAGAATGGGGACGACTAGTACCGGGGAGCTGTTTTTT. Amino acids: CSARMGTTSTGELFF.